There are many counts of the clone carrying this T cell receptor beta chain. The antigen remains undetermined. PCR was performed a second time for about 6 to 11 cycles using a sample-barcoded 5' primer and a J-beta primer mix. TCRdb redid the calling of the 5' RACE reads with MiXCR, one entry per CDR3 protein. The table includes 650,000 to 800,000 distinct CDR3 sequences, 40% to 65% detected once. The record originates from a study of blood T cells in healthy people across ages. Study observations and caveats: With donor CMV status unknown, expanded clonotype changes were possibly confounded.

This CDR3 spans 15 amino acids. V was clipped by 7 bases and J by 4 bases; unmatched bases: 9. The clonotype originates from a woman older than 75 in good health. The specimen was blood. This chain links TRBV12-3 or TRBV12-4 with TRBJ2-2; 7 bases fit TRBD2. CDR3 in DNA: TGTGCCAGCATGTCTACTAGCGCTTTCACCGGGGAGCTGTTTTTT. Amino acid sequence: CASMSTSAFTGELFF.